A selection of T cell receptor beta chains follows, all from one sample in a study of T-cell reconstitution after alpha-beta-depleted transplantation in children. Via MiXCR, TCRdb re-called the PCR reads, giving one row per CDR3 protein. The sample lists 450,000 to 600,000 distinct CDR3 sequences; about 10% were seen once. This material consisted of PBMCs, taken before TCRalphabeta/CD19-depleted stem cell transplant. The source is a child aged 2-15 years with inherited bone marrow failure, due to receive a stem cell transplant. The CDR3 runs from the conserved cysteine through the conserved F or W.

V gene,CDR3 protein
TRBV5-6,CASSWGQEIGDTQYF
TRBV7-9,CASSLGTGLTYEQYF
TRBV5-6,CASSSQGPYTEAFF
TRBV5-1,CASSLVGTTNEKLFF
TRBV18,CASSPSGLTYEQYF
TRBV29-1,CSVEEVATPPYNEQFF
TRBV29-1,CSVRDRGGYGYTF
TRBV2,CASSGQGQRNQPQHF
TRBV28,CASSLTSSSETQYF
TRBV12-3/TRBV12-4,CASSSGAGNTEAFF
TRBV10-3,CAISESSRRNEKLFF
TRBV19,CASSIGLRNEQFF
TRBV11-2,CASRLQASGNTIYF
TRBV7-9,CASSLLGQGADGYTF
TRBV7-2,CASSLETGNQPQHF
TRBV7-9,CASSVQAGASEQFF
TRBV7-2,CASSFFTSRQGETQYF
TRBV20-1,CSAASLAGQETQYF
TRBV5-1,CASRDRPFDEQYF
TRBV4-2,CASSRDRNQPQHF
TRBV13,CASTINSGANVLTF
TRBV29-1,CSALGLAGGKAYNEQFF
TRBV28,CASRPSGAPDTQYF
TRBV4-3,CASSQDLVGGSLEQFF
TRBV7-9,CASSFRDISGANVLTF
TRBV27,CASSPGLGGSSDTQYF
TRBV20-1,CSAQHPLRYNEQFF
TRBV12-3/TRBV12-4,CASSPSFYGYTF
TRBV20-1,CSARDGRGDSYEQYF
TRBV12-3/TRBV12-4,CASSLGLAAWNEQFF
TRBV4-1,CASSQVWTGPEKLFF
TRBV20-1,CSARDIAGNTDTQYF
TRBV24-1,CATSDAGTDYEQYF
TRBV7-9,CASSPLYPSGVDEQYF
TRBV19,CASSIPVEVPSTGELFF
TRBV20-1,CSAYFPSSYNEQFF
TRBV5-6,CASSLGRRPIYEQYF
TRBV28,CASSSHRGRKGVTGELFF
TRBV6-2/TRBV6-3,CASSYYGLAATDEQYF
TRBV4-1,CASSYFLGPYNEQFF
TRBV30,CASQHSASTDTQYF
TRBV9,CASSGGGWADTQYF
TRBV6-2/TRBV6-3,CASSYPGPGAERTDQPQHF
TRBV4-3,CASSPTGNLYEQYF
TRBV12-3/TRBV12-4,CASSLAEAAEAFF
TRBV2,CASGMGQAYEQYF
TRBV4-3,CASSQGPGFANEKLFF
TRBV5-5,CASSLGEASGNYGYTF
TRBV7-6,CASSLLAGLALYNEQFF
TRBV20-1,CSARDPRLADLNEQFF
TRBV20-1,CSASQGANTGELFF